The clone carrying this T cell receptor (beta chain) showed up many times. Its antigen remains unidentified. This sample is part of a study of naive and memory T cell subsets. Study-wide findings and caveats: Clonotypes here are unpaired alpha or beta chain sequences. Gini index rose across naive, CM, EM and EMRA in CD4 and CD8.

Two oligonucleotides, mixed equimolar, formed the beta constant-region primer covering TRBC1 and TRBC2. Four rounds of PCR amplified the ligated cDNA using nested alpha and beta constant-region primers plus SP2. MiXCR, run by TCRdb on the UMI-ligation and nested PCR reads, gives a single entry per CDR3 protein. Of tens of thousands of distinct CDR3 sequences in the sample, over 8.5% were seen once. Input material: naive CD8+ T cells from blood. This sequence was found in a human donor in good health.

CDR3 bases: TGTGCCAGCAGTTATCTAGCGGGAACCTACGAGCAGTACTTC. Protein sequence: CASSYLAGTYEQYF. This chain links TRBV6-5 with TRBJ2-7; 9 bases match TRBD2. Germline-derived CDR1 and CDR2 are MNHEY and SVGAGI. V shed 3 bases, J shed 2 bases, and the junction held 2 bases outside the gene matches. The CDR3 length is 14 residues.